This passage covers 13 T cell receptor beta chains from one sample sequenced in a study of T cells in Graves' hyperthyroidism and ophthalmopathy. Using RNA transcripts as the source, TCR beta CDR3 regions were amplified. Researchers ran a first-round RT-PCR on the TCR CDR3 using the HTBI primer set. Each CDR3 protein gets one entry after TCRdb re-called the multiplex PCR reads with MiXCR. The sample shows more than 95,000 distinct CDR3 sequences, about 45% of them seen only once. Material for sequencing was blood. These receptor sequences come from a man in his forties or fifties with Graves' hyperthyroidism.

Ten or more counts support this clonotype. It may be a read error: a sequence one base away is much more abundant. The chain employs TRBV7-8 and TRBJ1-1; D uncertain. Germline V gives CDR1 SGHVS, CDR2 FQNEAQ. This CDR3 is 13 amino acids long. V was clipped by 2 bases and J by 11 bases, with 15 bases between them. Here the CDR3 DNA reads TGTGCCAGCAGCTTAACGGGTCAAAGCGAGGCTTTCTTT. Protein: CASSLTGQSEAFF.

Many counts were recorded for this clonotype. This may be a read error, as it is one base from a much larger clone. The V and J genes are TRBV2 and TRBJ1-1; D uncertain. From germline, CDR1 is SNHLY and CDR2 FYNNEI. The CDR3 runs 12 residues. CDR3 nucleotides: TGTGCCAGCCGGGCCCCGAAGACTGGAGCTTTCTTT. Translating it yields CASRAPKTGAFF.

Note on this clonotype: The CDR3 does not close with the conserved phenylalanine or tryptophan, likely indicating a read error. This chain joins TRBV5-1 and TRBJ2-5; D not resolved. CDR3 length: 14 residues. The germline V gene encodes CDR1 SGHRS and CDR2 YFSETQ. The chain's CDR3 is CASSRYTAQEAQYC. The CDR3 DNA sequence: TGCGCCAGCAGCCGTTATACAGCCCAAGAGGCCCAGTACTGC.

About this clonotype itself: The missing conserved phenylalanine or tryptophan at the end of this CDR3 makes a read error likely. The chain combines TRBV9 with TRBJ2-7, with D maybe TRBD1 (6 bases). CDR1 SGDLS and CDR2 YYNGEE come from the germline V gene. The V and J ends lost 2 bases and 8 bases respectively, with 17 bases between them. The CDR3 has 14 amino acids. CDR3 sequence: CASSVGQGRYKQYC. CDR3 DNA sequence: TGTGCCAGCAGCGTTGGGCAGGGGCGATACAAGCAGTACTGC.

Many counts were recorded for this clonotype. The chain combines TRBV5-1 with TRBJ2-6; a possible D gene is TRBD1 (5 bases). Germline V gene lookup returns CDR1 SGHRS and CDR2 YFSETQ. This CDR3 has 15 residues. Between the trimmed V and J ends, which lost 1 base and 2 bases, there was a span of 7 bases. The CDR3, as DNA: TGCGCCAGCAGCTTGTCCAGGGCTGGGGCCAACGTCCTGACTTTC. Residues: CASSLSRAGANVLTF. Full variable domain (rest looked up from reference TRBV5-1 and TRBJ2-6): KAGVTQTPRYLIKTRGQQVTLSCSPISGHRSVSWYQQTPGQGLQFLFEYFSETQRNKGNFPGRFSGRQFSNSRSEMNVSTLELGDSALYLCASSLSRAGANVLTFGAGSRLTVL.

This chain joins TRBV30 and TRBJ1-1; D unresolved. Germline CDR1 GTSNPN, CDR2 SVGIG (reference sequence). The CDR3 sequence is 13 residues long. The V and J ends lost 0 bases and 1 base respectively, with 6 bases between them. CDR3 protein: CAWSVLQNTEAFF. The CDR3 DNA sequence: TGTGCCTGGAGTGTACTCCAGAACACTGAAGCTTTCTTT.

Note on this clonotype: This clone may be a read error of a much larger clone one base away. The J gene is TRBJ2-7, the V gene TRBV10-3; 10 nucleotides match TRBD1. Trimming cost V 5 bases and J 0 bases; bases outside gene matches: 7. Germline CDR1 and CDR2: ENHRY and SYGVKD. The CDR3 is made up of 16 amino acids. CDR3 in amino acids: CAISRDRGWSSYEQYF. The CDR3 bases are TGTGCCATCAGTCGGGACAGGGGTTGGAGCTCCTACGAGCAGTACTTC.

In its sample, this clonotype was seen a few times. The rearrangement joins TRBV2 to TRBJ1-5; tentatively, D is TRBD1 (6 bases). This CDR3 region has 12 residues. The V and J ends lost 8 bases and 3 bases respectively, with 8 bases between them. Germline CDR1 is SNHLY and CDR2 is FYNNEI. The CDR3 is CASRQDNQPQHF. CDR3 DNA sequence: TGTGCCAGCCGACAGGACAATCAGCCCCAGCATTTT.

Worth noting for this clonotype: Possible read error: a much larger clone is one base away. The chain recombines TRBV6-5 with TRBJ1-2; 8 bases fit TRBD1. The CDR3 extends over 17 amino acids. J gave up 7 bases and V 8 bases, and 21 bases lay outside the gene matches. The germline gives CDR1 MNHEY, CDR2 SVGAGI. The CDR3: CASASPPTDRAASGYTF. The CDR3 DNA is TGTGCCAGCGCTTCACCTCCCACGGACAGGGCGGCTAGTGGCTACACCTTC.

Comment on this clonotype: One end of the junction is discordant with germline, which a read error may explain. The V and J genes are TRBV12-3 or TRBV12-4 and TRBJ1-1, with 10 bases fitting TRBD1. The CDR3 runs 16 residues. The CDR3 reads CASRSRTGGRNTEAFF. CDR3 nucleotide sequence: TGTGCCAGCAGATCAAGGACAGGGGGTAGGAACACGGAAGCTTTCTTT.

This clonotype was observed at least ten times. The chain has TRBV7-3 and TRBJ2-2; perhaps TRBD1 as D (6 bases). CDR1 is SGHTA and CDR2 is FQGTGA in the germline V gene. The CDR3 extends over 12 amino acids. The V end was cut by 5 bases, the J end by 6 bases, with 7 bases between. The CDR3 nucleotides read TGTGCCAGCAGCCAGGGGCCCGGGGAGCTGTTTTTT. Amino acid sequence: CASSQGPGELFF.

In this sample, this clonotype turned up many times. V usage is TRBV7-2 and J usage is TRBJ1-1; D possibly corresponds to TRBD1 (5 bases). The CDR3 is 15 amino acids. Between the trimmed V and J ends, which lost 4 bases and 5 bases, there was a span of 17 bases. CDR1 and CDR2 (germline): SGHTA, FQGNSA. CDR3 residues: CASSSQGGVSTEAFF. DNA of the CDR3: TGTGCCAGCAGCTCCCAAGGAGGGGTTAGTACTGAAGCTTTCTTT.

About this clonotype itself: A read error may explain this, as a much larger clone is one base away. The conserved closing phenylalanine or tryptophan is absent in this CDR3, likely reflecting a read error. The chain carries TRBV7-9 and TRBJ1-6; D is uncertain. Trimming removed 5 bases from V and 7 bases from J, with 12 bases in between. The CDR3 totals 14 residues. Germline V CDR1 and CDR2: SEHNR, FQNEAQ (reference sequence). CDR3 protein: CASSLYPGNSPLHL. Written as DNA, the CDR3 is TGTGCCAGCAGCCTCTACCCAGGCAATTCACCCCTCCACCTT.